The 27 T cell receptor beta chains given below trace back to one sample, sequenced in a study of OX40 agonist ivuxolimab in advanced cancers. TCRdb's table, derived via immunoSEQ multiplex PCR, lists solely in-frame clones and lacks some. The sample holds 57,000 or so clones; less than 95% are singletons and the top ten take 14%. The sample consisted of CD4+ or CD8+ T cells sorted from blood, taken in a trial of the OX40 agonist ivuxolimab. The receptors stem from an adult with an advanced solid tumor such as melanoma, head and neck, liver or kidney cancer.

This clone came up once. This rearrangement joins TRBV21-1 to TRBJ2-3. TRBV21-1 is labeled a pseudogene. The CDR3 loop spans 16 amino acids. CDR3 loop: CASSKGRLDLTDTQYF. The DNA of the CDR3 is TGTGCCAGCAGCAAAGGACGGCTCGACCTAACAGATACGCAGTATTTT.

In nucleotides, the CDR3 is TGCGCCAGCAGCTCAAGGTCCGGGACGGGAGCTAAGGAGCAGTACTTC. Encoded protein: CASSSRSGTGAKEQYF. J is TRBJ2-7 and V is TRBV5-1; possible D gene TRBD2, 6 bases. Germline V CDR1 and CDR2: SGHRS, YFSETQ. Trimming took off 3 bases at V and 7 bases at J, with 23 bases between the two ends. The length of the CDR3 is 16 residues.

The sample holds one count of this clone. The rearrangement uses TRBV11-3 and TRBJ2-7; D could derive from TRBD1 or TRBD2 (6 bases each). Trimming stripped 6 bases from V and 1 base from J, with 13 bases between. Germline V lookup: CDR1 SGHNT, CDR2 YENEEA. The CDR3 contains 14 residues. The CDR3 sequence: CASRSRDTSYEQYF. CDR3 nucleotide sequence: TGTGCCAGCAGATCGCGGGACACTTCCTACGAGCAGTACTTC.

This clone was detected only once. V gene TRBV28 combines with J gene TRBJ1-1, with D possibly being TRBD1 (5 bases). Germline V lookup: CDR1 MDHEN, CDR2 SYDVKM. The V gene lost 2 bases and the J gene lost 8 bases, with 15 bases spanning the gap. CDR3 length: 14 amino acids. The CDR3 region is CASSLPLRTSEAFF. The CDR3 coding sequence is TGTGCCAGCAGTTTACCCCTGAGGACAAGCGAAGCTTTCTTT. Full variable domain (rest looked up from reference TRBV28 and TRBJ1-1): DVKVTQSSRYLVKRTGEKVFLECVQDMDHENMFWYRQDPGLGLRLIYFSYDVKMKEKGDIPEGYSVSREKKERFSLILESASTNQTSMYLCASSLPLRTSEAFFGQGTRLTVV.

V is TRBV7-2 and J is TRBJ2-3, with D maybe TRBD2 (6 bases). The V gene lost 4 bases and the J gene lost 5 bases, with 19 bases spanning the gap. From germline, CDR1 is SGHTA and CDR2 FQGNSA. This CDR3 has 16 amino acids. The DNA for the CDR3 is TGTGCCAGCAGCTCAACCCGTAGGGCGGGGTTAGATACGCAGTATTTT. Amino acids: CASSSTRRAGLDTQYF.

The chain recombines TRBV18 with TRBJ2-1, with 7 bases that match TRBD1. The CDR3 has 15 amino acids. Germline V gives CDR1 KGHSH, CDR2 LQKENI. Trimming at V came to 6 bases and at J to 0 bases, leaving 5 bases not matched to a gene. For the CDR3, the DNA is TGTGCCAGCTCGCGCCGGGACAGCTCCTACAATGAGCAGTTCTTC. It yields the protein CASSRRDSSYNEQFF.

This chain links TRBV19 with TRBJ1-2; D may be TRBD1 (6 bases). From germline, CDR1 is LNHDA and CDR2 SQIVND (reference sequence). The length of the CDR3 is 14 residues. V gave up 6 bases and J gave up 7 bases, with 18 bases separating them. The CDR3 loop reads CASSLDRKDGGYTF. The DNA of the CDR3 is TGTGCCAGTAGCCTGGACAGAAAGGACGGTGGCTACACCTTC.

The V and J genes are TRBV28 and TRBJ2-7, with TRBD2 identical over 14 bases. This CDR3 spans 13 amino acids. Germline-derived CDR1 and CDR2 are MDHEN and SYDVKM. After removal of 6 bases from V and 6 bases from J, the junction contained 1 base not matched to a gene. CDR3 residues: CASRTSGRGEQYF. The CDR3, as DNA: TGTGCCAGCAGGACTAGCGGGAGGGGCGAGCAGTACTTC.

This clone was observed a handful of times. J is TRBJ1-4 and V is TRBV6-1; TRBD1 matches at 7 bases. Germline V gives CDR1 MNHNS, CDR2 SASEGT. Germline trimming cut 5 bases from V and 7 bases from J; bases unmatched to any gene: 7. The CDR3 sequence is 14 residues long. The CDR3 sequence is CASSIQGRSEKLFF. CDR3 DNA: TGTGCCAGCAGTATACAGGGGCGGAGTGAAAAACTGTTTTTT.

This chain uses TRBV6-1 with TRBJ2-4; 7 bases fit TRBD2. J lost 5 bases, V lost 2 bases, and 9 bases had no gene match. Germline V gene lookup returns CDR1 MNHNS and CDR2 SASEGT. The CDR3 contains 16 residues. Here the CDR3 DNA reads TGTGCCAGCAGTGAACGCAGGGAGCGGGGACAAAACATTCAGTACTTC. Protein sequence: CASSERRERGQNIQYF.

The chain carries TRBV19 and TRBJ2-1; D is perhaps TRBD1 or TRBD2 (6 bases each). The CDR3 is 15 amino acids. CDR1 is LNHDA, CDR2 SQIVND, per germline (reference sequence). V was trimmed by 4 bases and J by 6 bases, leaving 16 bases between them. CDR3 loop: CASSTQGRGVNEQFF. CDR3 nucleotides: TGTGCCAGTAGTACACAGGGTAGGGGGGTCAATGAGCAGTTCTTC.

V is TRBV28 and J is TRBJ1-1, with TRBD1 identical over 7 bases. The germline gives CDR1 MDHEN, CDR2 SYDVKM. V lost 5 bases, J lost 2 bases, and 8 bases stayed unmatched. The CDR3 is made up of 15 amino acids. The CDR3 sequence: CASSPRDRPNTEAFF. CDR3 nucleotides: TGTGCCAGCAGTCCTAGGGACAGACCTAACACTGAAGCTTTCTTT.

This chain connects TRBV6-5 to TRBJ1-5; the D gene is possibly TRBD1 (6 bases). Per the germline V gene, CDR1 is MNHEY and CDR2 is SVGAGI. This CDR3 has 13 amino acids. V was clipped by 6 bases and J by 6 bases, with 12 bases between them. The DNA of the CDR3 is TGTGCCAGCAGAGGGGGGCTGAGTCAGCCCCAGCATTTT. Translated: CASRGGLSQPQHF.

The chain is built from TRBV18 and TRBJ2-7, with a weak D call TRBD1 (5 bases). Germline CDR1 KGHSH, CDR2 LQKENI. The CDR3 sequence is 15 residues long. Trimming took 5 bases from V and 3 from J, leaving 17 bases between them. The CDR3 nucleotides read TGTGCCAGCTCAAGACAGTCCAAGCCTCTCTACGAGCAGTACTTC. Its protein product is CASSRQSKPLYEQYF.

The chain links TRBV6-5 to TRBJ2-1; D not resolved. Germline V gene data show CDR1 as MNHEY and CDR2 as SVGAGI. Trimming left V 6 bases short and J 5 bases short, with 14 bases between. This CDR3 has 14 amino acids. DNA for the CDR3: TGTGCCAGCAGACGAGGTTTGATCCACAATGAGCAGTTCTTC. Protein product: CASRRGLIHNEQFF.

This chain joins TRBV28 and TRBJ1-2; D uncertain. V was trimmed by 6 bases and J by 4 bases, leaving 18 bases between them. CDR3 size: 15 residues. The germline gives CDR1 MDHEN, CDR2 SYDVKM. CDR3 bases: TGTGCCAGCAGGTTCCCTACAGCCCGGGGCTATGGCTACACCTTC. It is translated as CASRFPTARGYGYTF.

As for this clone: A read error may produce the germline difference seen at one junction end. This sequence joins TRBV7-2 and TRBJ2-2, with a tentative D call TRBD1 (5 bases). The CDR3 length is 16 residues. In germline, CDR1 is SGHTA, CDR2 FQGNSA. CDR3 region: CASSWLGPGNAGELFF. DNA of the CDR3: TGTGCCAGCAGCTGGTTGGGGCCAGGGAACGCCGGGGAGCTGTTTTTT.

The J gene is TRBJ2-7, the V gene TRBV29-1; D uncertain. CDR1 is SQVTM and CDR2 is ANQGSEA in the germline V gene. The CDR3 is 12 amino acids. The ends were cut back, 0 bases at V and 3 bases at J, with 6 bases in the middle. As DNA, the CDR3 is TGCAGCGTTGAAGATCGTGACTACGAGCAGTACTTC. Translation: CSVEDRDYEQYF.

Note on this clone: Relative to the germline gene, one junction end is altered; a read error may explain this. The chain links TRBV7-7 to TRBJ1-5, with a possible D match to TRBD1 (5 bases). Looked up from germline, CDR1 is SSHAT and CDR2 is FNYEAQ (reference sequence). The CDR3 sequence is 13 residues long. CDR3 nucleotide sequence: TGTGCTAGCAGCTTTTGGGGGAATCAGCCCCAGCATTTT. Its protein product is CASSFWGNQPQHF.

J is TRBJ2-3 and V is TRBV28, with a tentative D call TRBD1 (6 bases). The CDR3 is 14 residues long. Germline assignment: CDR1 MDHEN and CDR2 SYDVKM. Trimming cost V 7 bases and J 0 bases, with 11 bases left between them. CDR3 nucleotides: TGTGCCAGCATTAGGACAGCCAGCACAGATACGCAGTATTTT. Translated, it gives CASIRTASTDTQYF.

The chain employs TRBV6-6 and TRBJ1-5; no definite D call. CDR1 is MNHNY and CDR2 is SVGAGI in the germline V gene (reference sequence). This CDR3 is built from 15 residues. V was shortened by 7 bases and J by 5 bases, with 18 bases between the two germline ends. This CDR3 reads CASNRGKGFYQPQHF. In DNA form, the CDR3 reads TGTGCCAGCAACAGAGGGAAAGGTTTCTATCAGCCCCAGCATTTT.

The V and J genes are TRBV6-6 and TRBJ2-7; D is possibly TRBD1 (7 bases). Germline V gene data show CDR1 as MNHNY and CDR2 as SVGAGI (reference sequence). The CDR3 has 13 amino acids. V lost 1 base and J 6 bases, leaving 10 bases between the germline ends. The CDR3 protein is CASSYFQGGEQYF. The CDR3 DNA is TGTGCCAGCAGTTACTTCCAGGGGGGCGAGCAGTACTTC.

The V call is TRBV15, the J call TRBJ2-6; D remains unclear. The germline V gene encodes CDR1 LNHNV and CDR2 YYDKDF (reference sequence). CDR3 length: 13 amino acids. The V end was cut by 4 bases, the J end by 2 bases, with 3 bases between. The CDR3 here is CATSITGANVLTF. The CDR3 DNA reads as TGTGCCACCAGCATTACTGGGGCCAACGTCCTGACTTTC.

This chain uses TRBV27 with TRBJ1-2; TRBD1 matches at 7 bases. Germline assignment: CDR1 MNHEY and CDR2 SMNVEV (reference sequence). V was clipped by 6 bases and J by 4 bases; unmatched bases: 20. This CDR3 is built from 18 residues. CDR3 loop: CASRSHSDRALPIYGYTF. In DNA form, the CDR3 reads TGTGCCAGCAGATCCCACTCCGACAGGGCTCTCCCTATCTATGGCTACACCTTC.

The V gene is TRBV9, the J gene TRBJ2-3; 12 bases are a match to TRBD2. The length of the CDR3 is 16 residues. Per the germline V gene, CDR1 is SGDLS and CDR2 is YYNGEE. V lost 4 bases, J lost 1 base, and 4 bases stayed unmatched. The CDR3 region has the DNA TGTGCCAGCAGCTCGACTAGCGGGGGTGGCACAGATACGCAGTATTTT. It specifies CASSSTSGGGTDTQYF.

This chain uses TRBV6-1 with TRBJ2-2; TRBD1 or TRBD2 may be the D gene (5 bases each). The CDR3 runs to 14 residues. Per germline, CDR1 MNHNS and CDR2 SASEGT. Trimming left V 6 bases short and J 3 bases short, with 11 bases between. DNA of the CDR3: TGTGCCAGCAGGAGGGGAGAGGACACCGGGGAGCTGTTTTTT. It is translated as CASRRGEDTGELFF.

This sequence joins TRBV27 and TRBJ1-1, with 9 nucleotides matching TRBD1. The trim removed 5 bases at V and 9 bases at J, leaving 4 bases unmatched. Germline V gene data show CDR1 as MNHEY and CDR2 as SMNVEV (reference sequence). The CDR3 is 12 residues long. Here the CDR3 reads CASSDRGFKAFF. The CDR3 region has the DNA TGTGCCAGCAGTGACAGGGGGTTTAAAGCTTTCTTT.